Described below is a single T cell receptor beta chain sequence and its context. Because the CDR3's place on the DNA is in doubt, the DNA is left out and the CDR3 is given as listed by TCRdb. This record comes from a study of blood T cell repertoires in COVID-19. Study overall: Specimens from acute and convalescent COVID-19 originated in the United States, Italy and Spain.

Original data processing: Amplification of reference gene primers provided the estimated nucleated cell counts. Sequencing used immunoSEQ multiplex PCR; TCRdb keeps in-frame clones, though not all of them. The D gene and trimming were derived from the DNA, and the V and J assignments and clone size from that table. The sample includes 200,000 to 250,000 clones, around four fifths of them seen just once. Germline V gene data show CDR1 as LGHNA and CDR2 as YNFKEQ. The CDR3 has 14 amino acids, counting both end residues. The sequencing sample was made of peripheral blood. This rearrangement joins TRBV4-2 to TRBJ1-4. The receptor's source is a man younger than 40 with active or convalescent COVID-19. CDR3 protein: CASSPDHGVKNCFF.